Shown below are 21 T cell receptor beta chains from a single sample sequenced in a study of OX40 agonist ivuxolimab in advanced cancers. Some clones are missing from TCRdb's copy, which holds only in-frame ones; the method was immunoSEQ multiplex PCR. The data hold some 97,000 clones, with roughly 89% observed a single time. The material was CD4+ or CD8+ T cells sorted from blood, obtained in a trial of the OX40 agonist ivuxolimab. The receptor source for this set is an adult with an advanced solid tumor such as melanoma, head and neck, liver or kidney cancer.

V usage is TRBV30 and J usage is TRBJ2-1; 8 bases fit TRBD2. V lost 4 bases, J lost 8 bases, and 10 bases stayed unmatched. CDR1 GTSNPN and CDR2 SVGIG come from the germline V gene (reference sequence). This CDR3 is built from 14 residues. CDR3 nucleotide sequence: TGTGCCTGGATGTTTAGCGGGATTTCCCATGAGCAGTTCTTC. Protein product: CAWMFSGISHEQFF.

The rearrangement joins TRBV6-6 to TRBJ1-2; 9 bases line up with TRBD1. The CDR3 extends over 13 amino acids. CDR1 MNHNY and CDR2 SVGAGI come from the germline V gene (reference sequence). Trimming removed 8 bases from V and 2 bases from J; junction bases left unmatched: 3. The CDR3 reads CASSTGGNYGYTF. In DNA form, the CDR3 reads TGTGCCAGCTCTACAGGGGGCAACTATGGCTACACCTTC.

The V gene is TRBV5-1, the J gene TRBJ2-5; D unresolved. Gene TRBJ2-7 matches the end of the DNA better, so the J call may be wrong. CDR3 size: 12 residues. Germline V gene sequence: CDR1 SGHRS, CDR2 YFSETQ. The CDR3 protein is CASSLDLYEQYF. The DNA for the CDR3 is TGCGCCAGCAGCTTGGATCTCTACGAGCAGTACTTC.

The genes are TRBV11-2 and TRBJ2-6; D not resolved. The CDR3 spans 15 residues. Trimming took off 1 base at V and 2 bases at J, with 6 bases between the two ends. The germline V gene encodes CDR1 SGHAT and CDR2 FQNNGV. The CDR3 coding sequence is TGTGCCAGCAGCTTAGGCTCGACTGGGGCCAACGTCCTGACTTTC. Amino acid sequence: CASSLGSTGANVLTF. The variable domain in full, with the rest retrieved from reference TRBV11-2 and TRBJ2-6, is EAGVAQSPRYKIIEKRQSVAFWCNPISGHATLYWYQQILGQGPKLLIQFQNNGVVDDSQLPKDRFSAERLKGVDSTLKIQPAKLEDSAVYLCASSLGSTGANVLTFGAGSRLTVL.

The genes are TRBV5-1 and TRBJ1-3; D gene ambiguous. This CDR3 comprises 14 residues. Germline lookup yields CDR1 SGHRS and CDR2 YFSETQ. V gave up 0 bases and J gave up 3 bases, with 7 bases separating them. CDR3 coding DNA: TGCGCCAGCAGCTTGGCTCCGGTTGGAAACACCATATATTTT. Protein product: CASSLAPVGNTIYF.

The rearrangement uses TRBV7-2 and TRBJ2-7, with D uncertain. Trimming left V 3 bases short and J 4 bases short, with 10 bases between. CDR1 and CDR2 (germline): SGHTA, FQGNSA. There are 13 residues in the CDR3. This CDR3 is CASSFIVGYEQYF. CDR3 DNA sequence: TGTGCCAGCAGCTTCATTGTTGGGTACGAGCAGTACTTC.

The V call is TRBV18, the J call TRBJ2-7; D ambiguous. The V gene's germline CDR1 is KGHSH and CDR2 LQKENI. The CDR3 length is 16 residues. The ends were cut back, 3 bases at V and 0 bases at J, with 15 bases in the middle. CDR3 in amino acids: CASSPRMAENSYEQYF. CDR3 coding DNA: TGTGCCAGCTCACCCCGAATGGCGGAGAACTCCTACGAGCAGTACTTC.

This chain uses TRBV5-1 with TRBJ2-5; tentatively, D is TRBD2 (6 bases). The J call is uncertain, as TRBJ2-7 better fits the DNA end. In germline, CDR1 is SGHRS, CDR2 YFSETQ. The CDR3 is 15 amino acids. CDR3 region: CASSWGGALNYEQYF. Here the CDR3 DNA reads TGCGCCAGCAGCTGGGGCGGGGCACTCAACTACGAGCAGTACTTC.

The CDR3 DNA sequence: TGTGCCAGCAGTGTGGACGGGCCCGTCGGGGAAAAACTGTTTTTT. It translates to CASSVDGPVGEKLFF. This sequence joins TRBV6-1 and TRBJ1-4; D unclear. The length of the CDR3 is 15 residues. Germline V lookup: CDR1 MNHNS, CDR2 SASEGT. Trimming took 4 bases from V and 8 from J, leaving 17 bases between them.

V gene TRBV5-1 combines with J gene TRBJ1-4; D possibly corresponds to TRBD1 (6 bases). Trimming left V 0 bases short and J 4 bases short, with 13 bases between. The germline gives CDR1 SGHRS, CDR2 YFSETQ. This CDR3 is built from 16 residues. CDR3 sequence: CASSLAAAGVNEKLFF. In DNA form, the CDR3 reads TGCGCCAGCAGCTTGGCCGCGGCAGGGGTTAATGAAAAACTGTTTTTT.

The gene calls are TRBV10-2 and TRBJ2-3, with D perhaps assigned TRBD1 or TRBD2 (6 bases each). Between the trimmed V and J ends, which lost 4 bases and 6 bases, there was a span of 14 bases. The CDR3 contains 14 residues. CDR1 and CDR2 from the germline V gene are WSHSY and SAAADI. In nucleotides, the CDR3 is TGCGCCAGCAGTGGTGAAGGGGGAGGTGATACGCAGTATTTT. Residues: CASSGEGGGDTQYF.

The gene calls are TRBV5-6 and TRBJ2-1; a weak D match, TRBD1 (5 bases). V was clipped by 3 bases and J by 5 bases, with 15 bases between them. Germline V gene data show CDR1 as SGHDT and CDR2 as YYEEEE. The CDR3 is made up of 15 amino acids. The CDR3 region has the DNA TGTGCCAGCAGCTCAGGGCCACTGCCCAACAATGAGCAGTTCTTC. This sequence encodes CASSSGPLPNNEQFF.

J is TRBJ2-7 and V is TRBV6-5; TRBD1 or TRBD2 may be the D gene (5 bases each). Trimming took 0 bases from V and 4 from J, leaving 16 bases between them. The CDR3 runs 16 residues. Per the germline V gene, CDR1 is MNHEY and CDR2 is SVGAGI. CDR3 DNA sequence: TGTGCCAGCAGTTACTCGTCACCTCGTGGGGGATACGAGCAGTACTTC. Translating gives CASSYSSPRGGYEQYF.

The rearrangement joins TRBV23-1 to TRBJ2-7, with 9 nucleotides matching TRBD1. TRBV23-1 is marked as an open reading frame, function uncertain. J gave up 4 bases and V 11 bases, and 15 bases lay outside the gene matches. The CDR3 is 15 amino acids. The CDR3, as DNA: TGCGCCGCAACGCCTCGGGACAGGGCCGTTTACGAGCAGTACTTC. It translates to CAATPRDRAVYEQYF.

On this clone: This sample includes further DNA sequences coding for the same CDR3. The rearrangement joins TRBV27 to TRBJ2-2; D perhaps matches TRBD1 (6 bases). The germline gives CDR1 MNHEY, CDR2 SMNVEV (reference sequence). This CDR3 is 12 amino acids long. The germline V and J ends were trimmed by 2 bases and 8 bases, with 6 bases remaining between them. The CDR3 loop is CASSLRGGELFF. CDR3 nucleotide sequence: TGTGCCAGCAGTTTAAGGGGGGGGGAGCTGTTTTTT.

This sequence joins TRBV7-2 and TRBJ2-5; tentative D call: TRBD2 (6 bases). The CDR3 is 12 residues long. Germline V gives CDR1 SGHTA, CDR2 FQGNSA. The ends were cut back, 5 bases at V and 7 bases at J, with 11 bases in the middle. CDR3 DNA sequence: TGTGCCAGCAGCCGCCCGGAGGGGACCCAGTACTTC. It translates to CASSRPEGTQYF.

The gene calls are TRBV6-5 and TRBJ1-3, with D maybe TRBD1 (6 bases). Germline loops: CDR1 MNHEY, CDR2 SVGAGI. V lost 6 bases and J lost 1, with 10 bases in between. The CDR3 consists of 14 residues. The CDR3 loop reads CASRGRGSGNTIYF. The DNA for the CDR3 is TGTGCCAGCAGGGGCAGGGGATCTGGAAACACCATATATTTT.

The chain has TRBV6-6 and TRBJ2-1; 9 nucleotides align to TRBD1. The CDR3 loop spans 16 amino acids. Looked up from germline, CDR1 is MNHNY and CDR2 is SVGAGI (reference sequence). The junction had 10 bases not matched to a gene; V was cut back by 2 bases and J by 8 bases. In DNA form, the CDR3 reads TGTGCCAGCAGTTACGGGGGCCGGACAGGGGTGCATGAGCAGTTCTTC. Its protein product is CASSYGGRTGVHEQFF.

The rearrangement joins TRBV7-8 to TRBJ2-1; 8 nucleotides match TRBD1. The V segment lost 2 bases and the J segment 4 bases; nucleotides outside the gene matches: 4. The germline V gene has CDR1 SGHVS and CDR2 FQNEAQ. The CDR3 loop spans 15 amino acids. The CDR3 spells CASSLTGQGYNEQFF. The DNA of the CDR3 is TGTGCCAGCAGCTTAACAGGACAGGGTTACAATGAGCAGTTCTTC.

The rearrangement uses TRBV7-9 and TRBJ1-5; 10 bases line up with TRBD1. This CDR3 comprises 16 residues. Germline trimming cut 1 base from V and 2 bases from J; bases unmatched to any gene: 2. Germline V CDR1 and CDR2: SEHNR, FQNEAQ (reference sequence). The CDR3 loop is CASSLGTGGGNQPQHF. The CDR3 bases are TGTGCCAGCAGCTTAGGGACAGGGGGGGGCAATCAGCCCCAGCATTTT.

The gene calls are TRBV9 and TRBJ1-6; perhaps TRBD1 as D (5 bases). CDR1 is SGDLS, CDR2 YYNGEE, per germline. The CDR3 runs 14 residues. Between the trimmed V and J ends, which lost 4 bases and 9 bases, there was a span of 14 bases. CDR3 region: CASSRPGRGSPLHF. In DNA, the CDR3 is TGTGCCAGCAGCCGACCAGGGAGGGGTTCACCCCTCCACTTT.